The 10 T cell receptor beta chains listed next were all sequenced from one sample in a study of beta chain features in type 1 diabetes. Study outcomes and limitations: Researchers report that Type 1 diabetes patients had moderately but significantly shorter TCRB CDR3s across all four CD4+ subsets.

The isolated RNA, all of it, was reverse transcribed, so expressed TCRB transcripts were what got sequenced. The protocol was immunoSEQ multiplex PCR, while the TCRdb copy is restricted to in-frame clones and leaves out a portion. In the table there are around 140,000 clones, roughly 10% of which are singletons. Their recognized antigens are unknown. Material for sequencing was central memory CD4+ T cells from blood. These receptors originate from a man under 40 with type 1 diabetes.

The CDR3 sequence: CSAKQGNEQYF. DNA for the CDR3: TGCAGTGCTAAACAGGGGAACGAGCAGTACTTC. The chain uses TRBV20-1 and TRBJ2-7; 7 bases fit TRBD1. Germline V gene data show CDR1 as DFQATT and CDR2 as SNEGSKA (reference sequence). The trim removed 4 bases at V and 5 bases at J, leaving 2 bases unmatched. CDR3 length: 11 amino acids.

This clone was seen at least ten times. CDR3 nucleotide sequence: TGTGCCGCGGGGGGGAACCTGAACACTGAAGCTTTCTTT. Translation gives CAAGGNLNTEAFF. The chain joins TRBV12-5 to TRBJ1-1; D may be TRBD1 (5 bases). Germline loops: CDR1 LGHNT, CDR2 FRNRAP. The CDR3 is 13 amino acids.

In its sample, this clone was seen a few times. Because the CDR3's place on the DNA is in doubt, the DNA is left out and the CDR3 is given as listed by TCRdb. CDR3 residues: CASSFFGQGEAFF. The chain employs TRBV27 and TRBJ1-1; TRBD1, the table's D call, was not compared with the DNA. The length of the CDR3 is 13 amino acids, counting both ends. Germline V gene data show CDR1 as MNHEY and CDR2 as SMNVEV (reference sequence).

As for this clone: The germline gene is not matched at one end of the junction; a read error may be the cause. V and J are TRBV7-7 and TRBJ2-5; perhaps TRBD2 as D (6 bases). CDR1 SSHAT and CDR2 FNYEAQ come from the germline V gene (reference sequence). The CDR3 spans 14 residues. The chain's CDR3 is CASSLDYSSETQYF. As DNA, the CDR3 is TGTGCTAGCAGCTTGGACTATTCCTCAGAGACCCAGTACTTC.

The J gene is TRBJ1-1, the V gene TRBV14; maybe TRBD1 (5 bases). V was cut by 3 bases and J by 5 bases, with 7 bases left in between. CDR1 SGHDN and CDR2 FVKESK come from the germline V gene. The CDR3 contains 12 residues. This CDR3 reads CASSQGRTEAFF. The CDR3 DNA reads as TGTGCCAGCAGCCAGGGGCGGACTGAAGCTTTCTTT.

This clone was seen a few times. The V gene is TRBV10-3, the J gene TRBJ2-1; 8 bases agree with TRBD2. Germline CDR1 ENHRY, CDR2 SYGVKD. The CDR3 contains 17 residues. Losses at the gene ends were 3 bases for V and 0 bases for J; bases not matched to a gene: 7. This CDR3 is CAISDSLAGLSYNEQFF. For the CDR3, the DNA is TGTGCCATCAGTGACTCCTTAGCGGGGCTCTCCTACAATGAGCAGTTCTTC.

The DNA of the CDR3 is TGTGCCAGCAGTTATACAGGGGGCTCTGGGGCCAACGTCCTGACTTTC. It specifies CASSYTGGSGANVLTF. The chain carries TRBV6-5 and TRBJ2-6, with 8 positions matching TRBD1. The V gene end was trimmed by 3 bases and the J gene end by 0 bases; junction bases not matched to a gene: 1. From germline, CDR1 is MNHEY and CDR2 SVGAGI. The CDR3 loop spans 16 amino acids.

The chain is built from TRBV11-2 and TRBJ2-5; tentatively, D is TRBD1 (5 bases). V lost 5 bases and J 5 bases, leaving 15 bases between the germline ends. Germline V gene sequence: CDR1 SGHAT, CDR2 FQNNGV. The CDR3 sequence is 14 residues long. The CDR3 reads CASSPLRDGETQYF. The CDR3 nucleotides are TGTGCCAGCAGCCCCCTCAGGGATGGCGAGACCCAGTACTTC. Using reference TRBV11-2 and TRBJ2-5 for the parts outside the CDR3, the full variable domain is EAGVAQSPRYKIIEKRQSVAFWCNPISGHATLYWYQQILGQGPKLLIQFQNNGVVDDSQLPKDRFSAERLKGVDSTLKIQPAKLEDSAVYLCASSPLRDGETQYFGPGTRLLVL.

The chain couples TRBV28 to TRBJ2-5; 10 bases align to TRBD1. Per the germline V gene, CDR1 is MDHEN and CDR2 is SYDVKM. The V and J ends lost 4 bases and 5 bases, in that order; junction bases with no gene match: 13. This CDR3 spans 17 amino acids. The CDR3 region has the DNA TGTGCCAGCAGTTCAGCCGGGACAGGGGCCCCTGGCGAGACCCAGTACTTC. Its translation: CASSSAGTGAPGETQYF.

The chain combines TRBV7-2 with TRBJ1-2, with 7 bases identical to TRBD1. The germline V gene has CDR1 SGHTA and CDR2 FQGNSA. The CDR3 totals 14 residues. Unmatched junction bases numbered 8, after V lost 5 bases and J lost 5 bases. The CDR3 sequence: CASSTGQQTYGYTF. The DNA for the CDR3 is TGTGCCAGCAGCACGGGACAGCAGACTTATGGCTACACCTTC.